The clone carrying this TCR beta chain has more than one count but fewer than ten. Its target is unknown. Per the germline V gene, CDR1 is MNHNS and CDR2 is SASEGT. The CDR3 is 13 amino acids. The ends were cut back, 0 bases at V and 1 base at J, with 3 bases in the middle. This entry belongs to a study of identical twins. MiXCR, run by TCRdb on the 5' RACE reads, gives a single entry per CDR3 protein. The data contain 420,000 or so distinct CDR3 sequences, roughly 20% of them singletons. Study-wide results and limits: Models underpredicted monozygotic twin sharing of out-of-frame TCR alpha.

The sample was naive T cells sorted from blood. The sequence was collected from a middle-aged man in good health. This chain joins TRBV6-1 and TRBJ1-1; the D is unclear. The CDR3 region has the DNA TGTGCCAGCAGTGAAGCCACGAACACTGAAGCTTTCTTT. It translates to CASSEATNTEAFF.